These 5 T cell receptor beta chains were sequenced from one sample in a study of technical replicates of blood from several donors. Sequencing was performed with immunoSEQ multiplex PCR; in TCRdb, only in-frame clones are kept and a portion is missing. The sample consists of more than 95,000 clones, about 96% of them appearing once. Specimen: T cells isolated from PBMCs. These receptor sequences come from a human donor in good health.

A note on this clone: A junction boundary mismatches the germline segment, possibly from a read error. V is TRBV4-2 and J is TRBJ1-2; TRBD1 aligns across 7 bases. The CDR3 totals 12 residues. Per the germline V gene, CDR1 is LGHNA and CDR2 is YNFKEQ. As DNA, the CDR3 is TGTGCCAGCAGCCAAGGTCCCCGGGACAGCATCTTC. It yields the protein CASSQGPRDSIF.

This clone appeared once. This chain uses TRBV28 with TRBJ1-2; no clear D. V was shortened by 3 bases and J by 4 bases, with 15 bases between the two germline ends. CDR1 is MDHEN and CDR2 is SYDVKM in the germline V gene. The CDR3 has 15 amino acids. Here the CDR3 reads CASSFRALGGYGYTF. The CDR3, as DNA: TGTGCCAGCAGTTTTCGGGCATTAGGAGGCTATGGCTACACCTTC.

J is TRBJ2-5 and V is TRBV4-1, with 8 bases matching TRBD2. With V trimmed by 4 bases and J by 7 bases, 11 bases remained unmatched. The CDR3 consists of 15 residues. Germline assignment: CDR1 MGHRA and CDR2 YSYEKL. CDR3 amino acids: CASSRPGLGVRTQYF. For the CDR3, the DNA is TGCGCCAGCAGCCGGCCGGGACTAGGAGTCCGGACCCAGTACTTC.

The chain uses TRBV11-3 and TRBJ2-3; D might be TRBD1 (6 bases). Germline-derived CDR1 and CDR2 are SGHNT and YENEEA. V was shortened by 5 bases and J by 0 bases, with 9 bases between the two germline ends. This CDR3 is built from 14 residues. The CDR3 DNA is TGTGCCAGCAGCCCAGGGGACAGCACAGATACGCAGTATTTT. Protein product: CASSPGDSTDTQYF. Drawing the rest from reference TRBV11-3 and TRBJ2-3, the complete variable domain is EAGVVQSPRYKIIEKKQPVAFWCNPISGHNTLYWYLQNLGQGPELLIRYENEEAVDDSQLPKDRFSAERLKGVDSTLKIQPAELGDSAVYLCASSPGDSTDTQYFGPGTRLTVL.

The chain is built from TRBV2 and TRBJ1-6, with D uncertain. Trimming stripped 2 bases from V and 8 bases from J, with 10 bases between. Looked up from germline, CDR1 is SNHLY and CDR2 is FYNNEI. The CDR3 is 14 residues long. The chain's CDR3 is CASSEYGGDSPLHF. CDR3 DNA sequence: TGTGCCAGCAGTGAATATGGCGGGGATTCACCCCTCCACTTT.